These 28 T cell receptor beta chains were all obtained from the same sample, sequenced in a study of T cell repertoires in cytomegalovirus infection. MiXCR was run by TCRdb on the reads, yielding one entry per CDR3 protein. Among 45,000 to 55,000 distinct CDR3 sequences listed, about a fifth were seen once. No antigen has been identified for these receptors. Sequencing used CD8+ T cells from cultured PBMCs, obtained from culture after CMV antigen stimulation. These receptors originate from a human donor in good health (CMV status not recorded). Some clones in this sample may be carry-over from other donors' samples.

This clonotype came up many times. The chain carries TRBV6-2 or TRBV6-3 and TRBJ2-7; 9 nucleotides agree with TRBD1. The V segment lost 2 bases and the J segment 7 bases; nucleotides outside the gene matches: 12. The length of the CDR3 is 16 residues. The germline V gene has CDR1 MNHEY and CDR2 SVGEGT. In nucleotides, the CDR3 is TGTGCCAGCAGTTACCCTGGGACAGGGAGATCGGGAGAGCAGTACTTC. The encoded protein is CASSYPGTGRSGEQYF.

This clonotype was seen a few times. CDR3 nucleotide sequence: TGTGCCAGCAGTGACAATTACTATGGCTACACCTTC. Amino acids: CASSDNYYGYTF. V is TRBV12-3 or TRBV12-4 and J is TRBJ1-2; no clear D gene. V lost 5 bases and J lost 3, with 7 bases in between. The length of the CDR3 is 12 residues.

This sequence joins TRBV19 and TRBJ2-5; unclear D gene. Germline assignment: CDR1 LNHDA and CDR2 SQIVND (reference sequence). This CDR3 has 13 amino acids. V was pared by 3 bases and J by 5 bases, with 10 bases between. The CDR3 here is CASSISGLETQYF. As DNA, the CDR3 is TGTGCCAGTAGTATCTCCGGTTTGGAGACCCAGTACTTC.

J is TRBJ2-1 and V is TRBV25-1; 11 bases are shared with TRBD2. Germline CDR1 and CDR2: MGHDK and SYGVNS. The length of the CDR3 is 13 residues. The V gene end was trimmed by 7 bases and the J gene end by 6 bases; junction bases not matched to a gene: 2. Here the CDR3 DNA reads TGTGCCAGCACTAGCGGGAGGTTCAATGAGCAGTTCTTC. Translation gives CASTSGRFNEQFF. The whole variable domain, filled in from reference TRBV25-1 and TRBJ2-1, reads EADIYQTPRYLVIGTGKKITLECSQTMGHDKMYWYQQDPGMELHLIHYSYGVNSTEKGDLSSESTVSRIRTEHFPLTLESARPSHTSQYLCASTSGRFNEQFFGPGTRLTVL.

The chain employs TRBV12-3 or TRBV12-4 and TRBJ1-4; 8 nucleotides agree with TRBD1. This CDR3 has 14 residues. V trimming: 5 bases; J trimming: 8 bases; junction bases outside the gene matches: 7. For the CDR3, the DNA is TGTGCCAGCAGTCCCCGGACAGGGCACGAAAAACTGTTTTTT. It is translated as CASSPRTGHEKLFF.

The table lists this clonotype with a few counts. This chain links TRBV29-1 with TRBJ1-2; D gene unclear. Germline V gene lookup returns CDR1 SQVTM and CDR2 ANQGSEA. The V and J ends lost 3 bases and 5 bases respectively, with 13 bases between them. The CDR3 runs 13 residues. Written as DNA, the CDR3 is TGCAGCGTTGAGAAGGAGGGCGGATATGGCTACACCTTC. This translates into CSVEKEGGYGYTF.

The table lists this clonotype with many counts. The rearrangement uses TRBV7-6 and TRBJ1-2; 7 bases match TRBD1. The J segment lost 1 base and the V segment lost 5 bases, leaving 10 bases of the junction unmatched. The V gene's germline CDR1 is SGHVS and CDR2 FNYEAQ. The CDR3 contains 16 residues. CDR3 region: CASSPAGTAYNYGYTF. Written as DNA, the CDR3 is TGTGCCAGCAGCCCTGCTGGGACAGCCTATAACTATGGCTACACCTTC. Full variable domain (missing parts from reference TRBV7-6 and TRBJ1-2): GAGVSQSPRYKVTKRGQDVALRCDPISGHVSLYWYRQALGQGPEFLTYFNYEAQQDKSGLPNDRFSAERPEGSISTLTIQRTEQRDSAMYRCASSPAGTAYNYGYTFGSGTRLTVV.

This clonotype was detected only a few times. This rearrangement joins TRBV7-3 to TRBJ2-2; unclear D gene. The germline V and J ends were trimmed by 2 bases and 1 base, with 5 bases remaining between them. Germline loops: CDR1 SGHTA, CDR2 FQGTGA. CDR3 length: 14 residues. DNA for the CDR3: TGTGCCAGCAGCTTACTGAGGAACACCGGGGAGCTGTTTTTT. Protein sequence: CASSLLRNTGELFF.

CDR3 sequence (DNA): TGCAGCGTCGACGAAGACAGCAATGAGCAGTTCTTC. Its translation is CSVDEDSNEQFF. The chain carries TRBV29-1 and TRBJ2-1; a possible D gene is TRBD1 (5 bases). Trimming shortened V by 6 bases and J by 6 bases, and 12 bases separated the two germline ends. The CDR3 is 12 amino acids. Germline V gene data show CDR1 as SQVTM and CDR2 as ANQGSEA.

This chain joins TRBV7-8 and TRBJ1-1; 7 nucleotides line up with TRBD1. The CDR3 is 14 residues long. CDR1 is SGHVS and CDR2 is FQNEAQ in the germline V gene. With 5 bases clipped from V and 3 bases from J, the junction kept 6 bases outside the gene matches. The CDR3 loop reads CASSPRTGHTEAFF. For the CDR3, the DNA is TGTGCCAGCAGCCCGCGGACAGGCCACACTGAAGCTTTCTTT. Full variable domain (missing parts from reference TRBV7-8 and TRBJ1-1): GAGVSQSPRYKVAKRGQDVALRCDPISGHVSLFWYQQALGQGPEFLTYFQNEAQLDKSGLPSDRFFAERPEGSVSTLKIQRTQQEDSAVYLCASSPRTGHTEAFFGQGTRLTVV.

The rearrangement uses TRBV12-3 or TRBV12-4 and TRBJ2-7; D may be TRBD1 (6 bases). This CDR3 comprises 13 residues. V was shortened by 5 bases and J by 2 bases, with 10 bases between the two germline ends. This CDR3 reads CASSQGMAYEQYF. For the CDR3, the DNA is TGTGCCAGCAGTCAGGGGATGGCCTACGAGCAGTACTTC.

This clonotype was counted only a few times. The CDR3 nucleotides are TGCAGCGTTGAAGGGAACTGGGTGCCCACAGATACGCAGTATTTT. Translation: CSVEGNWVPTDTQYF. The chain combines TRBV29-1 with TRBJ2-3, with D unresolved. The germline V and J ends were trimmed by 1 base and 2 bases, with 13 bases remaining between them. CDR3 length equals 15 residues. CDR1 is SQVTM and CDR2 is ANQGSEA in the germline V gene.

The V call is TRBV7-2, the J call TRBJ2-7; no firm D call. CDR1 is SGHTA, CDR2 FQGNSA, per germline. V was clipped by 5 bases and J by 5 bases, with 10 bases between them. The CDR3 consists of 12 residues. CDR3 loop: CASSGPGDEQYF. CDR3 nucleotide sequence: TGTGCCAGCAGCGGACCCGGCGACGAGCAGTACTTC.

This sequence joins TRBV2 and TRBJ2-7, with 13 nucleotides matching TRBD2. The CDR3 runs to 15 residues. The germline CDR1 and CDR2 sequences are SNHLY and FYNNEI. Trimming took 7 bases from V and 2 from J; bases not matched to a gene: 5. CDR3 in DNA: TGTGCCAGCAAGTTGGGACTAGCGGGGACCTACGAGCAGTACTTC. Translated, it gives CASKLGLAGTYEQYF.

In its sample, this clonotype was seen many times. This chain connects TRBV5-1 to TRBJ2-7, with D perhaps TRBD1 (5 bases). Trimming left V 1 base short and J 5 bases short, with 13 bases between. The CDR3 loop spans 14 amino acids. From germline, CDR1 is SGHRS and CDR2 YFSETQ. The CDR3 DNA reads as TGCGCCAGCAGCTTGAGGTCAGGGTACCACGAGCAGTACTTC. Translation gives CASSLRSGYHEQYF.

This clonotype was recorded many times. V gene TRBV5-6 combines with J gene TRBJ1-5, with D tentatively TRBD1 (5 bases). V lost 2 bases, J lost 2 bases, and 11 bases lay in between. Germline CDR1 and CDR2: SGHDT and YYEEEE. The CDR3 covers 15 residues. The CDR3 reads CASSFQGWGNQPQHF. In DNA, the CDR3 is TGTGCCAGCAGCTTTCAGGGCTGGGGCAATCAGCCCCAGCATTTT.

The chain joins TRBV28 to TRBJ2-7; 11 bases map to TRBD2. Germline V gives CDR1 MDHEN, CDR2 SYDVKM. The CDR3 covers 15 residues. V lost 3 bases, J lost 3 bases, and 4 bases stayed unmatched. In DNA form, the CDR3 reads TGTGCCAGCAGTTTTTGGACTAGCGGGTTCTACGAGCAGTACTTC. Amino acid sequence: CASSFWTSGFYEQYF.

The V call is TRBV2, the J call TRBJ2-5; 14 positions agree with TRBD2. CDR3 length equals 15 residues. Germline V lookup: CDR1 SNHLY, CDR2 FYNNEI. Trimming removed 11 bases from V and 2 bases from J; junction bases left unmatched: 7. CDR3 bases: TGTGCCGGGGCGACTAGCGGGGGGGAGCAAGAGACCCAGTACTTC. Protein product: CAGATSGGEQETQYF.

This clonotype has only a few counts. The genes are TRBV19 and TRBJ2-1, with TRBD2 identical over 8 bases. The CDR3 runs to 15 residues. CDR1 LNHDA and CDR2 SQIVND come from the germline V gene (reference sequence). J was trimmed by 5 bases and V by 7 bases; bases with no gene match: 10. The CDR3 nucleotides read TGTGCCAGTAACCTTGACGGGGGGGCCAACAATGAGCAGTTCTTC. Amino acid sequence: CASNLDGGANNEQFF.

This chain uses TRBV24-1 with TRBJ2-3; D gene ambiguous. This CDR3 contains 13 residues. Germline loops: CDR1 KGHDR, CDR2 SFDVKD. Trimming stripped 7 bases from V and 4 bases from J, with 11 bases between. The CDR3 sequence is CATSAPWADTQYF. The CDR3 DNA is TGTGCCACCAGCGCTCCCTGGGCAGATACGCAGTATTTT.

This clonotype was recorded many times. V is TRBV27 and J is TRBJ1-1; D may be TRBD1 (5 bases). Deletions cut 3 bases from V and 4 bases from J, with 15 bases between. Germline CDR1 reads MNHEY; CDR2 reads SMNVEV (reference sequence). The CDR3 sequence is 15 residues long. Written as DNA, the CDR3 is TGTGCCAGCAGTTTCGGCAAGGGACGGGGCACTGAAGCTTTCTTT. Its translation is CASSFGKGRGTEAFF.

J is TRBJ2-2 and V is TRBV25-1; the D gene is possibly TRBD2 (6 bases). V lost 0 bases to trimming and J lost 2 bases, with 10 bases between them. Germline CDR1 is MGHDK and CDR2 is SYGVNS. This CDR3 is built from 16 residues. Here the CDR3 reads CASSEYRAGNTGELFF. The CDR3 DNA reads TGTGCCAGCAGTGAATACCGTGCGGGAAACACCGGGGAGCTGTTTTTT.

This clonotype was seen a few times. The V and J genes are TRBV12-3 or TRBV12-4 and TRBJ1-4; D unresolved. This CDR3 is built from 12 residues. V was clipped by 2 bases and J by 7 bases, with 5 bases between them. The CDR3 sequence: CASSLSFEKLFF. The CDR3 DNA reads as TGTGCCAGCAGTTTAAGTTTTGAAAAACTGTTTTTT.

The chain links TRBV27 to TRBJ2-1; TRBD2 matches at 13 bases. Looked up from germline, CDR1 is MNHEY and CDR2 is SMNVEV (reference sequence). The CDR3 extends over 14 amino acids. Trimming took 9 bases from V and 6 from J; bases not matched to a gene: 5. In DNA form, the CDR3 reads TGTGCCAGTTCGGGACTAGCGGGAATCAATGAGCAGTTCTTC. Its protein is CASSGLAGINEQFF.

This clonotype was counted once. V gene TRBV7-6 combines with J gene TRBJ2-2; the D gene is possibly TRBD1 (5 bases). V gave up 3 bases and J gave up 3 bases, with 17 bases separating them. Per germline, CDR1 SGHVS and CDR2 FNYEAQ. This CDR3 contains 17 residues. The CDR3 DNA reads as TGTGCCAGCAGCTTCGACCAAGACAGTGGGGACACCGGGGAGCTGTTTTTT. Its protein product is CASSFDQDSGDTGELFF.

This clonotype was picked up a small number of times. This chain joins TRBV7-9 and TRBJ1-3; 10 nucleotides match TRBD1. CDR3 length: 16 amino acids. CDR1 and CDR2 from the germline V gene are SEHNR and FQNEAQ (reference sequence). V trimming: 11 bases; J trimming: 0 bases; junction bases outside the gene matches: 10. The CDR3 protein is CASQGGQGVSGNTIYF. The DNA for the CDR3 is TGTGCCTCCCAAGGAGGACAGGGGGTCTCTGGAAACACCATATATTTT.

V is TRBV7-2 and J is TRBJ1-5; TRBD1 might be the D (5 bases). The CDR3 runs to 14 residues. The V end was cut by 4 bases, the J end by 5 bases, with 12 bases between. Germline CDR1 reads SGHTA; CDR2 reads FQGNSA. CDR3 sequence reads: CASSSGLGHQPQHF. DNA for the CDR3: TGTGCCAGCAGCTCTGGTTTGGGGCATCAGCCCCAGCATTTT.

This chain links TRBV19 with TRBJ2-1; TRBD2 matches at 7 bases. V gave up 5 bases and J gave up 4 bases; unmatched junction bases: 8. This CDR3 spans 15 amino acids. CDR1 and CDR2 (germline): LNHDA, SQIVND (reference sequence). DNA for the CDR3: TGTGCCAGTAGTGATAAGGGAGGGCCGTACAATGAGCAGTTCTTC. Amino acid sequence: CASSDKGGPYNEQFF. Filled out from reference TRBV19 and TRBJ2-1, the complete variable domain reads DGGITQSPKYLFRKEGQNVTLSCEQNLNHDAMYWYRQDPGQGLRLIYYSQIVNDFQKGDIAEGYSVSREKKESFPLTVTSAQKNPTAFYLCASSDKGGPYNEQFFGPGTRLTVL.